This entry describes one T cell receptor (beta chain). In the original processing: Amplification of reference gene primers provided the estimated nucleated cell counts. Assay: immunoSEQ multiplex PCR; the TCRdb copy retains only in-frame clones and omits some. V and J calls and clone size follow that table, whereas D and trimming were derived from the DNA. The sample comprises 85,000 to 100,000 clones, 80% to 90% of which are singletons, and around 2.1% rests with the top ten. This specimen belongs to a study of blood T cell repertoires in COVID-19. This CDR3 comprises 17 residues. The junction had 12 bases not matched to a gene; V was cut back by 4 bases and J by 3 bases. Germline assignment: CDR1 KGHDR and CDR2 SFDVKD.

This receptor was obtained from a man in his fifties or sixties with COVID-19, enrolled during active disease. Sequenced sample: peripheral blood. The J gene is TRBJ1-1, the V gene TRBV24-1, with TRBD1 matching over 8 bases. The DNA for the CDR3 is TGTGCCACCAGTGAGAGGACAGGGAACCGGATTGACACTGAAGCTTTCTTT. It codes for CATSERTGNRIDTEAFF.